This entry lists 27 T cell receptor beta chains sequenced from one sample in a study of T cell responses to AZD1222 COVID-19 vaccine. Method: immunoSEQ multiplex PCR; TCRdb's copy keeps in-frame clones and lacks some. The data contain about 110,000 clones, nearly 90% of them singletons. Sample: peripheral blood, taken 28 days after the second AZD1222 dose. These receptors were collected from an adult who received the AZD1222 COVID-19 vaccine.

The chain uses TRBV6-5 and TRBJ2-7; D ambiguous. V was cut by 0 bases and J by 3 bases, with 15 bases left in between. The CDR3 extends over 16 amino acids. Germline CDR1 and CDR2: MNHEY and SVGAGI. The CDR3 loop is CASSYSFDGLGYEQYF. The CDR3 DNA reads TGTGCCAGCAGTTACTCTTTTGACGGGTTGGGCTACGAGCAGTACTTC.

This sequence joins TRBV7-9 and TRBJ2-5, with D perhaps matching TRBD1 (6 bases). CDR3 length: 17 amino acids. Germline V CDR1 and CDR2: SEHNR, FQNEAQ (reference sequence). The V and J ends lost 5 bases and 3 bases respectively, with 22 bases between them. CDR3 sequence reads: CASSALRTERREETQYF. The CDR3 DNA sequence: TGTGCCAGCAGCGCCCTTCGGACAGAGCGGCGAGAAGAGACCCAGTACTTC.

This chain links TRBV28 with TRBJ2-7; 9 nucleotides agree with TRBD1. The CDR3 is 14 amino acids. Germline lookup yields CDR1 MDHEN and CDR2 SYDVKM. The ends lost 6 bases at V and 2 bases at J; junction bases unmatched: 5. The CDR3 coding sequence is TGTGCCAGCAGGACCGGGACAGGGCCCTACGAGCAGTACTTC. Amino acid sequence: CASRTGTGPYEQYF.

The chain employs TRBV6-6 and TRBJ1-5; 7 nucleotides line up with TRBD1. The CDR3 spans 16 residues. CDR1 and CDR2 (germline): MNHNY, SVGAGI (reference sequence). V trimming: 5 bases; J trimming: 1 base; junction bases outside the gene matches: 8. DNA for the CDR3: TGTGCCAGCAGTCCTGACAGGGTGGAAAGCAATCAGCCCCAGCATTTT. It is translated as CASSPDRVESNQPQHF.

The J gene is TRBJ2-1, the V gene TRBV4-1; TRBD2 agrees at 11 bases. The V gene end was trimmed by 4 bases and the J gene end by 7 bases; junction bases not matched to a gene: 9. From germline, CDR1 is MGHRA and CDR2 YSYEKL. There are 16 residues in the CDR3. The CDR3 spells CASSPRASGGTNEQFF. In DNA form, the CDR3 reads TGCGCCAGCAGCCCGCGCGCTAGCGGGGGGACTAATGAGCAGTTCTTC.

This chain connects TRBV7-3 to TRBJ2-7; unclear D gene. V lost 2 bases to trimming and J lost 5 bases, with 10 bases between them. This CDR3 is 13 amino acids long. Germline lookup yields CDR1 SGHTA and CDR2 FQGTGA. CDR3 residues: CASSLSPLNEQYF. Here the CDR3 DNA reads TGTGCCAGCAGCTTATCCCCCTTGAACGAGCAGTACTTC.

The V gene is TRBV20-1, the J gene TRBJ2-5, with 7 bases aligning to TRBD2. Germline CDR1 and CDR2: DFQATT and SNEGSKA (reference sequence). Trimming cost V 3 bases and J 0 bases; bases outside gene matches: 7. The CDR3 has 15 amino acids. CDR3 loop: CSASEERGYQETQYF. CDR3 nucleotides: TGCAGTGCTAGTGAAGAGCGGGGATACCAAGAGACCCAGTACTTC.

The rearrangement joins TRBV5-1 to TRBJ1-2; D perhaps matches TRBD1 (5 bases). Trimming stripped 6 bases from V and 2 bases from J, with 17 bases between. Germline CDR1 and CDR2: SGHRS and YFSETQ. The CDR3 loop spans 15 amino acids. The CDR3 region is CASTLQGGRNYGYTF. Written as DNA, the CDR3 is TGCGCCAGCACCCTGCAGGGAGGCAGGAACTATGGCTACACCTTC.

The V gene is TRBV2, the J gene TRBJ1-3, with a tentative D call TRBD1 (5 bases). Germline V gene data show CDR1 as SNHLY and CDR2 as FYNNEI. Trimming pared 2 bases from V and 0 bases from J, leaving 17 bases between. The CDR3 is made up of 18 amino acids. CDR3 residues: CASSEPREVAFSGNTIYF. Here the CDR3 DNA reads TGTGCCAGCAGTGAACCCAGGGAAGTGGCCTTCTCTGGAAACACCATATATTTT.

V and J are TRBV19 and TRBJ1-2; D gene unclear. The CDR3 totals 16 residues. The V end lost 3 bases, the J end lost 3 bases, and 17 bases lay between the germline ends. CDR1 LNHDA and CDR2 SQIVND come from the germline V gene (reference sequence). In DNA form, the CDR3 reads TGTGCCAGTAGTATCCTCCACCCGGCGGGTTACTATGGCTACACCTTC. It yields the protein CASSILHPAGYYGYTF.

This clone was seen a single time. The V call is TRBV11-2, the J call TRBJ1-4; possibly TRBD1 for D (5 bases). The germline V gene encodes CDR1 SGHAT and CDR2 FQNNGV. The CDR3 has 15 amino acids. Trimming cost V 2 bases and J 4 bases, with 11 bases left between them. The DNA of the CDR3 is TGTGCCAGCAGCTTACAGGCAGGGATTAATGAAAAACTGTTTTTT. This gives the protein CASSLQAGINEKLFF.

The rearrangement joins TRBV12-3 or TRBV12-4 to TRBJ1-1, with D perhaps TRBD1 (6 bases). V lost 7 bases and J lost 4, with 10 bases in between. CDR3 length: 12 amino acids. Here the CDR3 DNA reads TGTGCCAGCACCCAACAGGGCACTGAAGCTTTCTTT. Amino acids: CASTQQGTEAFF.

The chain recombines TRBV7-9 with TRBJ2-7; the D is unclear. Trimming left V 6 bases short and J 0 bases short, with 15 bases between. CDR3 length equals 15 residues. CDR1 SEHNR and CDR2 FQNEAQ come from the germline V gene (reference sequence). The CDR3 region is CASSLGDGLSYEQYF. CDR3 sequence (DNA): TGTGCCAGCAGTTTGGGTGACGGCCTCTCCTACGAGCAGTACTTC.

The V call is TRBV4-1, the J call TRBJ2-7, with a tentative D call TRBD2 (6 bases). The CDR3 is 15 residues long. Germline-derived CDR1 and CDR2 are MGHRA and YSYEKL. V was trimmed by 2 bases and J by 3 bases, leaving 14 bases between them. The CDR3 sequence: CASSQSEGIDYEQYF. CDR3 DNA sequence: TGCGCCAGCAGCCAATCGGAGGGGATTGACTACGAGCAGTACTTC.

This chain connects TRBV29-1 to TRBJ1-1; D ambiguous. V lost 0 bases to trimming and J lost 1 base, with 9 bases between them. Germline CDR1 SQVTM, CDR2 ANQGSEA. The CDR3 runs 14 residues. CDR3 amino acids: CSVEDRSRNTEAFF. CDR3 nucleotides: TGCAGCGTTGAAGATCGCTCCAGGAACACTGAAGCTTTCTTT.

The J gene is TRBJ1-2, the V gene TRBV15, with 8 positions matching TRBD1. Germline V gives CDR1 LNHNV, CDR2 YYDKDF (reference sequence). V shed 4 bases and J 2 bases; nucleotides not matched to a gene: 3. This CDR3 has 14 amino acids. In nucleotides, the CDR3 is TGTGCCACCAGCATGGACAGGGCCAACTATGGCTACACCTTC. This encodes CATSMDRANYGYTF.

The CDR3 coding sequence is TGCGCCAGCAGCTTGGATGTGGAGACCTATGGCTACACCTTC. It is translated as CASSLDVETYGYTF. J is TRBJ1-2 and V is TRBV5-1; no definite D call. The CDR3 is made up of 14 amino acids. Germline loops: CDR1 SGHRS, CDR2 YFSETQ. Trimming shortened V by 0 bases and J by 4 bases, and 10 bases separated the two germline ends. The entire variable domain, with the rest obtained from reference TRBV5-1 and TRBJ1-2, is as follows: KAGVTQTPRYLIKTRGQQVTLSCSPISGHRSVSWYQQTPGQGLQFLFEYFSETQRNKGNFPGRFSGRQFSNSRSEMNVSTLELGDSALYLCASSLDVETYGYTFGSGTRLTVV.

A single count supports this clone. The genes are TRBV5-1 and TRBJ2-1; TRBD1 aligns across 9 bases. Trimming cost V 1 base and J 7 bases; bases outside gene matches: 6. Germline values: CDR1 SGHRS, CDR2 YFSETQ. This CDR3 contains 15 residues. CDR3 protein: CASSLKTGGLNEQFF. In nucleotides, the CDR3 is TGCGCCAGCAGCTTGAAGACAGGGGGTTTAAATGAGCAGTTCTTC.

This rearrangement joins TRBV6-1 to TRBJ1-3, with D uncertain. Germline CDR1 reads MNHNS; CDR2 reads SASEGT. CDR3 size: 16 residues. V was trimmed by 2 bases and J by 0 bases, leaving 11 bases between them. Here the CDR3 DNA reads TGTGCCAGCAGTGAACGACGGATAAGCTCTGGAAACACCATATATTTT. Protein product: CASSERRISSGNTIYF.

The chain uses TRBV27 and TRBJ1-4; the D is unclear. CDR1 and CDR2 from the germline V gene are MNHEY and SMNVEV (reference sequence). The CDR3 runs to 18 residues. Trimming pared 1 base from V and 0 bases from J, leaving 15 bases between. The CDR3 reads CASSLWTEGGATNEKLFF. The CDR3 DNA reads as TGTGCCAGCAGTTTATGGACGGAGGGAGGCGCAACTAATGAAAAACTGTTTTTT. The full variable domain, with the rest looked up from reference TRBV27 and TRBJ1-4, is EAQVTQNPRYLITVTGKKLTVTCSQNMNHEYMSWYRQDPGLGLRQIYYSMNVEVTDKGDVPEGYKVSRKEKRNFPLILESPSPNQTSLYFCASSLWTEGGATNEKLFFGSGTQLSVL.

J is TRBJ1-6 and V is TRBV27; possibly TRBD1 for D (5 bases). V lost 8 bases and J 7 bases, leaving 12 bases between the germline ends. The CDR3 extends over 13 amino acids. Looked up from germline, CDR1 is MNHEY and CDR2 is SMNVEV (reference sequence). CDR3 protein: CASGWGENSPLHF. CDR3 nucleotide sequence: TGTGCCAGCGGGTGGGGGGAAAATTCACCCCTCCACTTT.

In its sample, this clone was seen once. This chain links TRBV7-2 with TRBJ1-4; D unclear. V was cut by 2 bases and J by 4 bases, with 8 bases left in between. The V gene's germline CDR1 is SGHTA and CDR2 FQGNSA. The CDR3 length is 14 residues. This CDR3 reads CASSLPGFNEKLFF. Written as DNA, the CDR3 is TGTGCCAGCAGCTTACCGGGCTTTAATGAAAAACTGTTTTTT. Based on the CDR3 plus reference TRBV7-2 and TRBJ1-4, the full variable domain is GAGVSQSPSNKVTEKGKDVELRCDPISGHTALYWYRQSLGQGLEFLIYFQGNSAPDKSGLPSDRFSAERTGGSVSTLTIQRTQQEDSAVYLCASSLPGFNEKLFFGSGTQLSVL.

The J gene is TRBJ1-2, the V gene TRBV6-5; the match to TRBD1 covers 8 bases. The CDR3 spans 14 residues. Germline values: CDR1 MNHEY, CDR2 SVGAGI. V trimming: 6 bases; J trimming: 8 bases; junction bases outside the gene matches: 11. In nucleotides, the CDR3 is TGTGCCAGCAGAACGACCAGGGGGCTGGGGGGCTACACCTTC. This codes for CASRTTRGLGGYTF.

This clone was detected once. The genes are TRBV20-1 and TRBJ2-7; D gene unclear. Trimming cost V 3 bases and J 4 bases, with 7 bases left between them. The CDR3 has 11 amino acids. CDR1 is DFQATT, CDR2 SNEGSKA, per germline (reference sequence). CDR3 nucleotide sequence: TGCAGTGCTAGCCTTGCGTACGAGCAGTACTTC. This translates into CSASLAYEQYF.

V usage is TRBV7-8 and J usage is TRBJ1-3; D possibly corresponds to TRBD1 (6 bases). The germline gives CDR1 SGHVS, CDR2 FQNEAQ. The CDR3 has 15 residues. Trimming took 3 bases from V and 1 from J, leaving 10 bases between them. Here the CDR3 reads CASSLQGFSGNTIYF. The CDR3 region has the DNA TGTGCCAGCAGCTTGCAGGGGTTTTCTGGAAACACCATATATTTT.

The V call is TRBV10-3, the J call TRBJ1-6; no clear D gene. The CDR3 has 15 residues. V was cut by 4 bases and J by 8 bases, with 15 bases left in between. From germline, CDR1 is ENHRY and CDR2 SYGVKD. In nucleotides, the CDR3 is TGTGCCATCAGTGGGCCTCCGGGGTACGATTCACCCCTCCACTTT. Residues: CAISGPPGYDSPLHF.

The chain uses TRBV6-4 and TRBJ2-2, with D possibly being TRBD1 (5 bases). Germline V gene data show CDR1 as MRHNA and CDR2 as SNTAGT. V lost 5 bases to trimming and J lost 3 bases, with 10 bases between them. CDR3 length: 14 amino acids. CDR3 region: CASSIFRDTGELFF. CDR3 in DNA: TGTGCCAGCAGTATTTTCAGGGACACCGGGGAGCTGTTTTTT.